The 24 T cell receptor beta chains presented below share a single source sample, sequenced in a study of T cells in Graves' hyperthyroidism and ophthalmopathy (dated by TCRdb to the late 2010s). The receptor library was made with multiplex PCR. Sequenced on an Illumina HiSeq 2000. The TCR beta CDR3 regions were amplified from the RNA transcripts. A first-round RT-PCR of the TCR CDR3 used the HTBI primer set with the Qiagen OneStep RT-PCR kit. TCRdb redid the processing of the public reads, applying fastp at Q25 and MiXCR, and retained in-frame beta chains. Rows merge per CDR3 protein into single entries with the most common DNA and genes. This sample holds just under 750,000 distinct CDR3 sequences; 35% were observed only once. The ten largest account for less than 35% of the sample. Sequenced input: blood. The receptors were sampled from a middle-aged woman with Graves' hyperthyroidism.

This clonotype was observed many times. V gene TRBV7-9 combines with J gene TRBJ1-6, with no clear D. This CDR3 has 15 amino acids. In germline, CDR1 is SEHNR, CDR2 FQNEAQ (reference sequence). The V end was cut by 5 bases, the J end by 0 bases, with 8 bases between. CDR3 sequence reads: CASSLESSYNSPLHF. The CDR3 region has the DNA TGTGCCAGCAGCCTGGAGAGCTCCTATAATTCACCCCTCCACTTT.

The sample holds many counts of this clonotype. This chain connects TRBV12-3 or TRBV12-4 to TRBJ1-2; 9 nucleotides agree with TRBD1. This CDR3 is 13 amino acids long. V trimming: 2 bases; J trimming: 8 bases; junction bases outside the gene matches: 3. CDR3 bases: TGTGCCAGCAGTTTATGGGACAGGGCGGGCTACACCTTC. The encoded protein is CASSLWDRAGYTF.

V and J are TRBV10-1 and TRBJ1-1; perhaps TRBD1 as D (6 bases). V was cut by 3 bases and J by 6 bases, with 17 bases left in between. This CDR3 spans 15 amino acids. CDR1 is WNHNN, CDR2 SYGVQD, per germline (reference sequence). This CDR3 reads CASSDPAGAEAEAFF. The CDR3 DNA follows: TGCGCCAGCAGTGACCCTGCAGGGGCCGAAGCTGAAGCTTTCTTT.

For this clonotype: One end of the junction is discordant with germline, which a read error may explain. This chain's CDR3 is CASSLGVSGKLFF. Here the CDR3 DNA reads TGTGCCAGCAGCTTAGGTGTCTCCGGGAAGCTGTTTTTT. This rearrangement joins TRBV5-6 to TRBJ2-2, with a possible D match to TRBD2 (5 bases). The CDR3 length is 13 residues. Germline CDR1 and CDR2: SGHDT and YYEEEE.

This clonotype was counted many times. The rearrangement links TRBV12-3 or TRBV12-4 to TRBJ1-5, with 9 bases that match TRBD1. The V gene end was trimmed by 3 bases and the J gene end by 5 bases; junction bases not matched to a gene: 2. The CDR3 loop spans 14 amino acids. The CDR3 loop reads CASSLGQGYQPQHF. The CDR3 coding sequence is TGTGCCAGCAGTTTGGGACAGGGATATCAGCCCCAGCATTTT.

This clonotype was detected only a few times. The chain recombines TRBV11-2 with TRBJ2-3; no firm D call. V gave up 1 base and J gave up 1 base, with 6 bases separating them. Germline values: CDR1 SGHAT, CDR2 FQNNGV. The CDR3 totals 14 residues. CDR3 sequence: CASSLAAGTDTQYF. In DNA, the CDR3 is TGTGCCAGCAGCTTAGCCGCTGGCACAGATACGCAGTATTTT.

This clonotype occurred many times. The CDR3 DNA sequence: TGTGCCAGCAGCTTTACAGAGCACTCTGGAAACACCATATATTTT. This sequence encodes CASSFTEHSGNTIYF. The rearrangement joins TRBV7-2 to TRBJ1-3; D is unresolved. V was clipped by 3 bases and J by 0 bases, with 9 bases between them. Germline values: CDR1 SGHTA, CDR2 FQGNSA. This CDR3 region has 15 residues. The full variable domain, its missing parts supplied by reference TRBV7-2 and TRBJ1-3, is GAGVSQSPSNKVTEKGKDVELRCDPISGHTALYWYRQSLGQGLEFLIYFQGNSAPDKSGLPSDRFSAERTGGSVSTLTIQRTQQEDSAVYLCASSFTEHSGNTIYFGEGSWLTVV.

In this sample, this clonotype turned up a few times. The gene calls are TRBV12-3 or TRBV12-4 and TRBJ2-2; D perhaps matches TRBD1 (6 bases). The CDR3 spans 14 residues. V lost 6 bases, J lost 2 bases, and 10 bases lay in between. The CDR3 is CASSQGHNTGELFF. CDR3 nucleotide sequence: TGTGCCAGCAGCCAGGGACACAACACCGGGGAGCTGTTTTTT.

The chain joins TRBV10-1 to TRBJ2-7; TRBD1 or TRBD2 may be the D gene (6 bases each). Trimming shortened V by 0 bases and J by 7 bases, and 19 bases separated the two germline ends. The germline gives CDR1 WNHNN, CDR2 SYGVQD (reference sequence). This CDR3 comprises 16 residues. CDR3 in DNA: TGCGCCAGCAGTGAGTCTCGGGGGCCAACCTACAATGAGCAGTACTTC. Its translation: CASSESRGPTYNEQYF.

This clonotype was seen repeatedly, ten times or more. This chain links TRBV29-1 with TRBJ1-2, with TRBD1 matching 10 bases. This CDR3 has 15 residues. CDR1 and CDR2 from the germline V gene are SQVTM and ANQGSEA. J lost 3 bases, V lost 3 bases, and 7 bases had no gene match. The CDR3 sequence is CSVDDRDRGHYGYTF. The CDR3, as DNA: TGCAGCGTTGACGATCGGGACAGGGGACACTATGGCTACACCTTC. Based on the CDR3 plus reference TRBV29-1 and TRBJ1-2, the full variable domain is SAVISQKPSRDICQRGTSLTIQCQVDSQVTMMFWYRQQPGQSLTLIATANQGSEATYESGFVIDKFPISRPNLTFSTLTVSNMSPEDSSIYLCSVDDRDRGHYGYTFGSGTRLTVV.

This clonotype was observed a few times. The V and J genes are TRBV7-2 and TRBJ1-1; D is possibly TRBD1 (5 bases). Germline V gene sequence: CDR1 SGHTA, CDR2 FQGNSA. Trimming cost V 5 bases and J 8 bases, with 18 bases left between them. This CDR3 region has 14 residues. The CDR3 nucleotides read TGTGCCAGCAGCGTCGGGGCTATGGGAGGAGAAGCTTTCTTT. Its protein is CASSVGAMGGEAFF.

This clonotype was seen a few times. This chain links TRBV6-1 with TRBJ2-7; 10 bases align to TRBD1. The CDR3 loop spans 15 amino acids. Losses at the gene ends were 8 bases for V and 3 bases for J; bases not matched to a gene: 10. Germline assignment: CDR1 MNHNS and CDR2 SASEGT. The CDR3 protein is CASPCPGTGDYEQYF. For the CDR3, the DNA is TGTGCCAGCCCCTGTCCTGGGACAGGGGACTACGAGCAGTACTTC.

This clonotype was found a few times. This chain joins TRBV5-4 and TRBJ2-5; D gene unclear. The ends were cut back, 1 base at V and 4 bases at J, with 11 bases in the middle. This CDR3 is built from 14 residues. CDR1 SGHNT and CDR2 YYREEE come from the germline V gene (reference sequence). DNA for the CDR3: TGTGCCAGCAGCTTGAGGCTAGGTGGAGAGACCCAGTACTTC. Amino acid sequence: CASSLRLGGETQYF.

This clonotype was found many times. The rearrangement links TRBV12-3 or TRBV12-4 to TRBJ2-7, with a weak D call TRBD2 (6 bases). Between the trimmed V and J ends, which lost 6 bases and 3 bases, there was a span of 12 bases. The CDR3 has 13 residues. DNA for the CDR3: TGTGCCAGCAGCCTAGCGTACAACTACGAGCAGTACTTC. Translating it yields CASSLAYNYEQYF.

This clonotype has ten or more counts. The CDR3 spells CASSFRGDYGYTF. CDR3 nucleotides: TGTGCCAGCAGCTTCCGGGGTGACTATGGCTACACCTTC. This chain uses TRBV5-5 with TRBJ1-2; D is ambiguous. With 2 bases removed from V and 3 bases from J, the gap between germline ends came to 8 bases. The CDR3 totals 13 residues. Per germline, CDR1 SGHKS and CDR2 YYEKEE (reference sequence).

This clonotype was recorded many times. The chain employs TRBV7-2 and TRBJ2-7; 8 nucleotides agree with TRBD2. Looked up from germline, CDR1 is SGHTA and CDR2 is FQGNSA. The CDR3 is made up of 13 amino acids. The V gene end was trimmed by 5 bases and the J gene end by 6 bases; junction bases not matched to a gene: 6. In nucleotides, the CDR3 is TGTGCCAGCAGCCCCACTAGCGGAGGCGAGCAGTACTTC. Its protein product is CASSPTSGGEQYF. The variable domain in full, with the rest retrieved from reference TRBV7-2 and TRBJ2-7, is GAGVSQSPSNKVTEKGKDVELRCDPISGHTALYWYRQSLGQGLEFLIYFQGNSAPDKSGLPSDRFSAERTGGSVSTLTIQRTQQEDSAVYLCASSPTSGGEQYFGPGTRLTVT.

J is TRBJ1-6 and V is TRBV6-1, with D unclear. Germline V lookup: CDR1 MNHNS, CDR2 SASEGT. Trimming cost V 8 bases and J 2 bases, with 13 bases left between them. The length of the CDR3 is 15 residues. DNA for the CDR3: TGTGCCAGCTCACCTCCCCAGGCCTATAATTCACCCCTCCACTTT. Amino acid sequence: CASSPPQAYNSPLHF.

This chain connects TRBV4-3 to TRBJ2-6; the D gene is possibly TRBD2 (5 bases). This CDR3 has 19 amino acids. Germline V gene data show CDR1 as LGHNA and CDR2 as YSLEER. Trimming pared 4 bases from V and 1 base from J, leaving 20 bases between. The CDR3 reads CASSRWISFRGSGANVLTF. The CDR3 DNA sequence: TGCGCCAGCAGCCGATGGATAAGCTTCCGGGGATCTGGGGCCAACGTCCTGACTTTC.

In this sample, this clonotype turned up many times. V gene TRBV20-1 combines with J gene TRBJ2-7; 11 bases map to TRBD2. Germline V gene sequence: CDR1 DFQATT, CDR2 SNEGSKA (reference sequence). The CDR3 length is 14 residues. The J segment lost 3 bases and the V segment lost 5 bases, leaving 6 bases of the junction unmatched. CDR3 amino acids: CSAPGLAGLYEQYF. In DNA form, the CDR3 reads TGCAGTGCTCCTGGACTAGCGGGTCTCTACGAGCAGTACTTC.

This clonotype was counted between two and nine times. The CDR3 DNA reads as TGTGCCAGCAGAACCACGGGACAGGGGGCGGTAGGTAATTCACCCCTCCACTTT. It specifies CASRTTGQGAVGNSPLHF. This chain joins TRBV12-3 or TRBV12-4 and TRBJ1-6, with 12 bases identical to TRBD1. The CDR3 covers 18 residues. V dropped 6 bases and J dropped 6; count of bases not matched to a gene: 12.

In its sample, this clonotype was seen a few times. This chain links TRBV7-2 with TRBJ2-7; 14 nucleotides align to TRBD2. The CDR3 totals 17 residues. Germline CDR1 SGHTA, CDR2 FQGNSA. The ends lost 3 bases at V and 3 bases at J; junction bases unmatched: 7. CDR3 DNA sequence: TGTGCCAGCAGCTTTTGGACTAGCGGGGGGATTTTCTACGAGCAGTACTTC. Translating it yields CASSFWTSGGIFYEQYF. Based on the CDR3 plus reference TRBV7-2 and TRBJ2-7, the full variable domain is GAGVSQSPSNKVTEKGKDVELRCDPISGHTALYWYRQSLGQGLEFLIYFQGNSAPDKSGLPSDRFSAERTGGSVSTLTIQRTQQEDSAVYLCASSFWTSGGIFYEQYFGPGTRLTVT.

This clonotype was observed a single time. The chain recombines TRBV2 with TRBJ1-2, with 12 bases identical to TRBD1. Germline CDR1 and CDR2: SNHLY and FYNNEI. J gave up 7 bases and V 6 bases, and 9 bases lay outside the gene matches. This CDR3 is built from 15 residues. CDR3 region: CASREGTGGYGGYTF. CDR3 DNA sequence: TGTGCCAGCAGGGAGGGGACAGGGGGCTACGGTGGCTACACCTTC.

This clonotype was seen a handful of times. This sequence joins TRBV28 and TRBJ1-2, with 7 bases identical to TRBD1. The V gene end was trimmed by 6 bases and the J gene end by 4 bases; junction bases not matched to a gene: 8. The CDR3 is 14 residues long. CDR1 is MDHEN and CDR2 is SYDVKM in the germline V gene. The CDR3 protein is CASRQRGQLYGYTF. DNA of the CDR3: TGTGCCAGCAGACAAAGGGGACAGCTCTATGGCTACACCTTC.

The chain recombines TRBV19 with TRBJ2-7; perhaps TRBD1 as D (6 bases). With 1 base removed from V and 0 bases from J, the gap between germline ends came to 13 bases. This CDR3 is built from 16 residues. In germline, CDR1 is LNHDA, CDR2 SQIVND (reference sequence). CDR3 DNA: TGTGCCAGTAGTATAGCATGGGACATTTCCTCCTACGAGCAGTACTTC. This gives the protein CASSIAWDISSYEQYF.